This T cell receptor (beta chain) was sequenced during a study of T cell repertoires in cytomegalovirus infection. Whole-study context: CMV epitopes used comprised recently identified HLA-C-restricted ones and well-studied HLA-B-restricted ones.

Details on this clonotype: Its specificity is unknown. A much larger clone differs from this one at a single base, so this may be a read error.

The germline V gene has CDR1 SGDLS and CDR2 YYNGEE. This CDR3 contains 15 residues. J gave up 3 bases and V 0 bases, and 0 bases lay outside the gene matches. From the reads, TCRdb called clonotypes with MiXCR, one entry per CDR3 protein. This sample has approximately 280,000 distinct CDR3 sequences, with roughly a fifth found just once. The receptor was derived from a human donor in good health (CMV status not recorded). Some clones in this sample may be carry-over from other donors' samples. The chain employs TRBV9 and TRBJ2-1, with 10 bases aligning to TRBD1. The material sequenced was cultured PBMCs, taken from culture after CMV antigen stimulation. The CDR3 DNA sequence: TGTGCCAGCAGCGTAGGGGACAGGGGCTACAATGAGCAGTTCTTC. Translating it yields CASSVGDRGYNEQFF.